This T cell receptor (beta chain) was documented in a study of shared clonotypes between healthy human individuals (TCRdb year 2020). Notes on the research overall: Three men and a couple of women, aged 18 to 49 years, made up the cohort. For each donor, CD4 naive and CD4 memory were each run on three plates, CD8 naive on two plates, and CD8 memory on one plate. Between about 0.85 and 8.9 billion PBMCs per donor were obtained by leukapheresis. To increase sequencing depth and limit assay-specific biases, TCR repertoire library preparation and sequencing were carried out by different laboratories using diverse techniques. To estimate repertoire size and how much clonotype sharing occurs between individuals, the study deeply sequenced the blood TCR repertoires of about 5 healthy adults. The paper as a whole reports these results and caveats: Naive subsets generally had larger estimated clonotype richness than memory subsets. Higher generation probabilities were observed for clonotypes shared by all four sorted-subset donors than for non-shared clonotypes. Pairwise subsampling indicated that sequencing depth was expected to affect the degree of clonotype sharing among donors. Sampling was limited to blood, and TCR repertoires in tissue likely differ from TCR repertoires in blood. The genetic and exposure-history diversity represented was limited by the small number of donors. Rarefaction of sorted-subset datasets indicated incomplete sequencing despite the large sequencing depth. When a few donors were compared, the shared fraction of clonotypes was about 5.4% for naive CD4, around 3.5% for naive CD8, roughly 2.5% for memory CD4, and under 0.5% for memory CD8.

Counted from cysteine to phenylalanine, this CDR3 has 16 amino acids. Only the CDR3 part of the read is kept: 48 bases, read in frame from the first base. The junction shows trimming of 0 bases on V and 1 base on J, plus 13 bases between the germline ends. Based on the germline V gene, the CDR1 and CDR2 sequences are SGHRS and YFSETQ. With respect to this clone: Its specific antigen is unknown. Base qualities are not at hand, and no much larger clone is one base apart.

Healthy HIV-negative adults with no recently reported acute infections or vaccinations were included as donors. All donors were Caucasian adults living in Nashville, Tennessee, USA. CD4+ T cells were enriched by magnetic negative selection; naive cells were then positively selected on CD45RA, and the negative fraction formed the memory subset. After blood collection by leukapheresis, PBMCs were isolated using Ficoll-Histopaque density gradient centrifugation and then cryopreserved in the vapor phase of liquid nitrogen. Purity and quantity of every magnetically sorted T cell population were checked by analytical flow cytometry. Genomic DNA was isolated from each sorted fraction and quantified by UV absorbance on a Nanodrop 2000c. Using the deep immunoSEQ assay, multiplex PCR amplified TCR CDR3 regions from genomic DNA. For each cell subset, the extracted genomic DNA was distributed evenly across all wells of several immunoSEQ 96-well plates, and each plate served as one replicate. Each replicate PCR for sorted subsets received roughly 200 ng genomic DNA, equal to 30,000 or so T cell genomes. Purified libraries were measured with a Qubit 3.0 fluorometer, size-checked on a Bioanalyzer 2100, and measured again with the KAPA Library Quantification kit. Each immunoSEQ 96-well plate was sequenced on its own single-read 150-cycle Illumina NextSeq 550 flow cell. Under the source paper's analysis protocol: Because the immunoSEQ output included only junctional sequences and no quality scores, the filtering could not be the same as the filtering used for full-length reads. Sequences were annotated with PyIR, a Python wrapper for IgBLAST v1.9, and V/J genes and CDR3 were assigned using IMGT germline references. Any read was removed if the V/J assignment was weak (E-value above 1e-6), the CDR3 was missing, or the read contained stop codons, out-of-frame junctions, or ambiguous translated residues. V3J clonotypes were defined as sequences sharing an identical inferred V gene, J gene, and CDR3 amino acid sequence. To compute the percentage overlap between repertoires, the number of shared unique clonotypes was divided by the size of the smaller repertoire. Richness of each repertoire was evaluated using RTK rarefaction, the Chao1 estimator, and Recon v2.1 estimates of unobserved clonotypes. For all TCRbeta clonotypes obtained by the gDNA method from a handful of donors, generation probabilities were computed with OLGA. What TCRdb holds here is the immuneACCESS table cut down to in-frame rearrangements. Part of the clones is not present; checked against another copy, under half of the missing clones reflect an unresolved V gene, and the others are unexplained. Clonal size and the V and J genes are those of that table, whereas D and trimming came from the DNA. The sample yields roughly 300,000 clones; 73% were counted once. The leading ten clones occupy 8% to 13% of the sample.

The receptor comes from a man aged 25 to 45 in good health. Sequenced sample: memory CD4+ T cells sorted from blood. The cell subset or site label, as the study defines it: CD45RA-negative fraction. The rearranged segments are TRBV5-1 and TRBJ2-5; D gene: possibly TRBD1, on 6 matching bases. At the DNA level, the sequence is TGCGCCAGCAGCTTGGTTGGACAGACGGTCCAAGAGACCCAGTACTTC. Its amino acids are CASSLVGQTVQETQYF.